The 21 T cell receptor beta chains presented below share a single source sample, sequenced in a study of T cells in Graves' hyperthyroidism and ophthalmopathy. Amplified TCR beta CDR3 regions came from RNA transcripts. During a first-round RT-PCR of the TCR CDR3, the HTBI primer set was used. Each CDR3 protein is one row after TCRdb ran MiXCR on the multiplex PCR reads. This sample has about 640,000 distinct CDR3 sequences, with about a fifth found just once. Sequencing input: blood. These receptors all come from a man aged 25-40 years with Graves' ophthalmopathy.

This clonotype was observed a handful of times. J is TRBJ2-6 and V is TRBV27; TRBD1 aligns across 8 bases. Trimming removed 4 bases from V and 4 bases from J; junction bases left unmatched: 6. Germline V gene sequence: CDR1 MNHEY, CDR2 SMNVEV (reference sequence). This CDR3 is built from 16 residues. CDR3 nucleotides: TGTGCCAGCAGTTCATACAGGGGGGCGGGGGCCAACGTCCTGACTTTC. Protein: CASSSYRGAGANVLTF.

The V gene is TRBV9, the J gene TRBJ2-1; the D gene is possibly TRBD1 (5 bases). V was trimmed by 0 bases and J by 5 bases, leaving 12 bases between them. Germline assignment: CDR1 SGDLS and CDR2 YYNGEE. This CDR3 is built from 15 residues. CDR3 loop: CASSVGRQGHNEQFF. The CDR3 region has the DNA TGTGCCAGCAGCGTAGGCCGGCAGGGCCACAATGAGCAGTTCTTC.

This clonotype was detected a few times. Relative to the germline gene, one junction end is altered; a read error may explain this. The chain links TRBV11-2 to TRBJ2-7, with 7 bases fitting TRBD2. The CDR3 totals 15 residues. Germline CDR1 and CDR2: SGHAT and FQNNGV. This chain's CDR3 is CASRPFAGEDHEQYF. In DNA, the CDR3 is TGCGCCAGCAGACCTTTCGCGGGAGAAGACCACGAGCAGTACTTC.

This clonotype was seen a few times. This rearrangement joins TRBV15 to TRBJ2-2; TRBD2 matches at 8 bases. Germline V gives CDR1 LNHNV, CDR2 YYDKDF (reference sequence). The CDR3 is 15 amino acids. The V and J ends lost 5 bases and 6 bases, in that order; junction bases with no gene match: 8. The CDR3 here is CATSEERELAGELFF. The DNA for the CDR3 is TGTGCCACCAGCGAAGAGCGGGAGCTGGCCGGGGAGCTGTTTTTT.

The chain uses TRBV18 and TRBJ2-7, with no clear D. The CDR3 extends over 14 amino acids. V was shortened by 1 base and J by 0 bases, with 7 bases between the two germline ends. Germline assignment: CDR1 KGHSH and CDR2 LQKENI. The CDR3, as DNA: TGTGCCAGCTCACCACGGCAGATCTCCTACGAGCAGTACTTC. Protein: CASSPRQISYEQYF. Together with reference TRBV18 and TRBJ2-7, the CDR3 gives the full variable domain: NAGVMQNPRHLVRRRGQEARLRCSPMKGHSHVYWYRQLPEEGLKFMVYLQKENIIDESGMPKERFSAEFPKEGPSILRIQQVVRGDSAAYFCASSPRQISYEQYFGPGTRLTVT.

This clonotype was recorded many times. V gene TRBV2 combines with J gene TRBJ2-7; D ambiguous. Trimming removed 8 bases at V and 1 base at J, with 6 bases between. The germline gives CDR1 SNHLY, CDR2 FYNNEI. The CDR3 is made up of 11 amino acids. The CDR3 DNA follows: TGTGCCAGCGGGGAATCCTACGAGCAGTACTTC. This sequence encodes CASGESYEQYF.

A few counts support this clonotype. V and J are TRBV28 and TRBJ1-2; 8 positions match TRBD1. The CDR3 is 16 amino acids. Trimming cost V 5 bases and J 4 bases; bases outside gene matches: 12. In germline, CDR1 is MDHEN, CDR2 SYDVKM. For the CDR3, the DNA is TGTGCCAGCAGTCCTCCACCCGGGACAGGTTTCTATGGCTACACCTTC. Translated: CASSPPPGTGFYGYTF.

This clonotype was counted between two and nine times. The chain couples TRBV27 to TRBJ2-5, with D uncertain. The ends were cut back, 5 bases at V and 2 bases at J, with 9 bases in the middle. The CDR3 loop spans 13 amino acids. The germline gives CDR1 MNHEY, CDR2 SMNVEV (reference sequence). This CDR3 is CASSPLLQETQYF. CDR3 bases: TGTGCCAGCAGTCCACTCCTTCAAGAGACCCAGTACTTC.

The V call is TRBV30, the J call TRBJ2-1; 11 bases match TRBD2. Germline CDR1 and CDR2: GTSNPN and SVGIG (reference sequence). V was clipped by 2 bases and J by 9 bases; unmatched bases: 9. The CDR3 runs to 15 residues. The CDR3 reads CAWSSLAGGGSEQFF. The CDR3 DNA reads TGTGCCTGGAGTAGTCTAGCGGGAGGTGGTAGTGAGCAGTTCTTC.

This clonotype was picked up many times. The CDR3, as DNA: TGTGCCAGCAGCTTAGATCGGGAGACAGCAACCTACGAGCAGTACTTC. Protein: CASSLDRETATYEQYF. V and J are TRBV11-2 and TRBJ2-7, with D tentatively TRBD2 (6 bases). The germline V gene has CDR1 SGHAT and CDR2 FQNNGV. The CDR3 is made up of 16 amino acids. Trimming pared 0 bases from V and 2 bases from J, leaving 14 bases between. The full variable domain, its missing parts supplied by reference TRBV11-2 and TRBJ2-7, is EAGVAQSPRYKIIEKRQSVAFWCNPISGHATLYWYQQILGQGPKLLIQFQNNGVVDDSQLPKDRFSAERLKGVDSTLKIQPAKLEDSAVYLCASSLDRETATYEQYFGPGTRLTVT.

This clonotype was counted a few times. Written as DNA, the CDR3 is TGTGCCAGCAGCTTAAACGTAGTCGAGCAGTACTTC. Translated: CASSLNVVEQYF. The chain couples TRBV7-9 to TRBJ2-7; D unclear. Germline V gives CDR1 SEHNR, CDR2 FQNEAQ (reference sequence). Trimming removed 2 bases from V and 6 bases from J, with 8 bases in between. The CDR3 totals 12 residues.

This chain joins TRBV5-5 and TRBJ2-1, with 9 bases fitting TRBD1. Germline trimming cut 1 base from V and 6 bases from J; bases unmatched to any gene: 8. The CDR3 sequence is 16 residues long. Germline lookup yields CDR1 SGHKS and CDR2 YYEKEE (reference sequence). For the CDR3, the DNA is TGTGCCAGCAGCTTGTATACAGGGGGCGCGCCCAATGAGCAGTTCTTC. Its protein product is CASSLYTGGAPNEQFF.

In its sample, this clonotype was seen a few times. CDR3 sequence reads: CASSKGLAGADNEQFF. The CDR3 bases are TGTGCCAGCAGTAAGGGACTAGCGGGAGCCGACAATGAGCAGTTCTTC. The chain has TRBV28 and TRBJ2-1, with 14 bases lining up with TRBD2. With V trimmed by 5 bases and J by 5 bases, 5 bases remained unmatched. This CDR3 spans 16 amino acids. The germline gives CDR1 MDHEN, CDR2 SYDVKM.

The chain employs TRBV12-3 or TRBV12-4 and TRBJ2-5; either TRBD1 or TRBD2 may fit D (5 bases each). The V end was cut by 6 bases, the J end by 5 bases, with 16 bases between. The CDR3 runs 14 residues. CDR3 sequence (DNA): TGTGCCAGCAGCGGCAGGGAATGGAGGGAGACCCAGTACTTC. It is translated as CASSGREWRETQYF.

This clonotype was seen more than once but under ten times. V gene TRBV7-9 combines with J gene TRBJ1-6; a weak D match, TRBD1 (5 bases). Germline values: CDR1 SEHNR, CDR2 FQNEAQ (reference sequence). V lost 5 bases, J lost 0 bases, and 11 bases lay in between. This CDR3 has 16 amino acids. This chain's CDR3 is CASSGSGSSYNSPLHF. As DNA, the CDR3 is TGTGCCAGCAGCGGTTCAGGGAGCTCCTATAATTCACCCCTCCACTTT.

The chain links TRBV19 to TRBJ2-7; TRBD2 might be the D (6 bases). V lost 5 bases to trimming and J lost 3 bases, with 14 bases between them. The germline CDR1 and CDR2 sequences are LNHDA and SQIVND (reference sequence). The length of the CDR3 is 14 residues. The CDR3 nucleotides are TGTGCCAGTAGTTACTCCACGGGGGTCTACGAGCAGTACTTC. Translated: CASSYSTGVYEQYF.

The chain uses TRBV27 and TRBJ2-1; D is unclear. Germline loops: CDR1 MNHEY, CDR2 SMNVEV (reference sequence). The CDR3 extends over 15 amino acids. The V and J ends lost 0 bases and 8 bases respectively, with 14 bases between them. CDR3 loop: CASSLSPSTIDEQFF. The CDR3 DNA sequence: TGTGCCAGCAGTTTATCCCCGAGCACGATCGATGAGCAGTTCTTC.

This clonotype was counted only a few times. This chain uses TRBV2 with TRBJ1-2, with D possibly TRBD1 on 6 matching bases. The germline V gene has CDR1 SNHLY and CDR2 FYNNEI. The CDR3 is 16 residues long. V was pared by 6 bases and J by 4 bases, with 21 bases between. This CDR3 reads CASRGAGTKNPYGYTF. In DNA form, the CDR3 reads TGTGCCAGCAGAGGAGCCGGGACAAAGAACCCCTATGGCTACACCTTC.

The chain joins TRBV15 to TRBJ1-2; no clear D. Trimming took 0 bases from V and 10 from J, leaving 12 bases between them. The CDR3 consists of 13 residues. CDR1 is LNHNV and CDR2 is YYDKDF in the germline V gene (reference sequence). The DNA of the CDR3 is TGTGCCACCAGCAGAGATGAGAGGGAGGTCTACACCTTC. Translated: CATSRDEREVYTF.

This clonotype was seen many times. This chain joins TRBV12-3 or TRBV12-4 and TRBJ1-2, with D unclear. V lost 5 bases and J 8 bases, leaving 12 bases between the germline ends. The CDR3 runs 12 residues. The CDR3 nucleotides are TGTGCCAGCAGTCCTCCGGGGTGGGGCTACACCTTC. This gives the protein CASSPPGWGYTF.

This clonotype was observed at least ten times. V is TRBV11-2 and J is TRBJ2-1, with 8 positions matching TRBD1. CDR1 is SGHAT, CDR2 FQNNGV, per germline. The CDR3 is 14 residues long. The V and J ends lost 8 bases and 3 bases, in that order; junction bases with no gene match: 6. CDR3 sequence reads: CASRTGSRYNEQFF. The CDR3 DNA reads TGTGCCAGCCGGACAGGGTCCCGCTACAATGAGCAGTTCTTC.